This entry features one TCR beta chain sequence. With 4 bases clipped from V and 7 bases from J, the junction kept 5 bases outside the gene matches. In germline, CDR1 is MNHEY, CDR2 SVGAGI. The CDR3 consists of 13 residues. This specimen belongs to a study of blood T cell repertoires in COVID-19. Sequenced by immunoSEQ multiplex PCR; TCRdb stores in-frame clones only, minus some. The sample records under 300,000 clones, roughly nine tenths being singletons. Sequenced: peripheral blood. The receptor comes from a woman aged 40 to 50 who had recovered from COVID-19. The J gene is TRBJ1-2, the V gene TRBV6-5; TRBD1 agrees at 8 bases. The CDR3 DNA follows: TGTGCCAGCAGTTTGACAGGGGTCAGTGGCTACACCTTC. Translating gives CASSLTGVSGYTF.